This T cell receptor beta chain stems from a study of T cells in Graves' hyperthyroidism and ophthalmopathy. CDR1 and CDR2 from the germline V gene are SGHDN and FVKESK. CDR3 length: 17 amino acids. V was trimmed by 3 bases and J by 7 bases, leaving 22 bases between them. Amplified TCR beta CDR3 regions derived from RNA transcripts. An initial round of RT-PCR targeting the TCR CDR3 relied on the HTBI primer set. TCRdb recomputed calls from the multiplex PCR reads with MiXCR, one row per CDR3 protein. The sample consists of about 560,000 distinct CDR3 sequences, 15% to 19% of them appearing once. This clonotype was seen a handful of times.

What was sequenced was blood. The chain carries TRBV14 and TRBJ2-1, with D possibly being TRBD2 (5 bases). This receptor was identified in a young woman with Graves' hyperthyroidism. In DNA form, the CDR3 reads TGTGCCAGCAGCCAGACCCAAAAAGCGGAAGAGAGTAATGAGCAGTTCTTC. Protein: CASSQTQKAEESNEQFF. The variable domain in full, with the rest retrieved from reference TRBV14 and TRBJ2-1, is EAGVTQFPSHSVIEKGQTVTLRCDPISGHDNLYWYRRVMGKEIKFLLHFVKESKQDESGMPNNRFLAERTGGTYSTLKVQPAELEDSGVYFCASSQTQKAEESNEQFFGPGTRLTVL.